Below are 25 T cell receptor beta chains sequenced from a single sample in a study of T cell changes during pregnancy in multiple sclerosis. The repertoire was sequenced with immunoSEQ multiplex PCR; TCRdb's copy has only in-frame clones and lacks some. Of approximately 43,000 clones listed, approximately 92% were seen once; the top ten hold approximately 4%. The sample here was CD8+ T cells from peripheral blood mononuclear cells, taken after pregnancy. These receptors were obtained from a female donor with multiple sclerosis, enrolled in a pregnancy study.

The rearrangement joins TRBV7-9 to TRBJ2-2; the D gene is possibly TRBD1 (6 bases). The germline V gene has CDR1 SEHNR and CDR2 FQNEAQ (reference sequence). V was pared by 6 bases and J by 1 base, with 18 bases between. The CDR3 spans 17 residues. The CDR3 is CASSSPDRSRNTGELFF. Here the CDR3 DNA reads TGTGCCAGCAGTTCTCCCGACAGGTCTCGGAACACCGGGGAGCTGTTTTTT.

This sequence joins TRBV11-3 and TRBJ1-5; D call uncertain. The CDR3 covers 13 residues. CDR1 SGHNT and CDR2 YENEEA come from the germline V gene. V was clipped by 0 bases and J by 6 bases, with 6 bases between them. Written as DNA, the CDR3 is TGTGCCAGCAGCTTAGACACGAGTCAGCCCCAGCATTTT. This encodes CASSLDTSQPQHF.

The rearrangement links TRBV27 to TRBJ2-7; D is unresolved. This CDR3 is built from 13 residues. Germline V lookup: CDR1 MNHEY, CDR2 SMNVEV (reference sequence). Trimming stripped 6 bases from V and 1 base from J, with 10 bases between. The CDR3 sequence is CASSPSTSYEQYF. CDR3 sequence (DNA): TGTGCCAGCAGCCCCTCGACTTCCTACGAGCAGTACTTC.

The CDR3 nucleotides are TGTGCCAGCAGCGGGGGACAGAGCTCCTACAATGAGCAGTTCTTC. Translating gives CASSGGQSSYNEQFF. The chain combines TRBV7-9 with TRBJ2-1, with TRBD1 matching 7 bases. V dropped 5 bases and J dropped 0; count of bases not matched to a gene: 4. Germline CDR1 SEHNR, CDR2 FQNEAQ (reference sequence). The CDR3 spans 15 residues.

This chain uses TRBV7-2 with TRBJ2-5, with no clear D. The CDR3 is made up of 12 amino acids. Germline values: CDR1 SGHTA, CDR2 FQGNSA. V was pared by 4 bases and J by 1 base, with 4 bases between. CDR3 residues: CASSSFQETQYF. The CDR3 DNA is TGTGCCAGCAGCTCGTTCCAAGAGACCCAGTACTTC.

The chain is built from TRBV7-6 and TRBJ1-1; D may be TRBD1 (5 bases). Trimming removed 1 base from V and 6 bases from J, with 6 bases in between. The CDR3 has 12 amino acids. Germline lookup yields CDR1 SGHVS and CDR2 FNYEAQ. The CDR3 sequence is CASSLGGAEAFF. The CDR3 nucleotides are TGTGCCAGCAGCTTAGGGGGCGCTGAAGCTTTCTTT.

The chain employs TRBV6-1 and TRBJ1-5; D gene unclear. This CDR3 spans 14 amino acids. V dropped 3 bases and J dropped 4 bases, with 10 bases sitting between them. Germline V gene lookup returns CDR1 MNHNS and CDR2 SASEGT. The CDR3 sequence is CASSEIRGNQPQHF. The CDR3 region has the DNA TGTGCCAGCAGTGAGATCCGGGGAAATCAGCCCCAGCATTTT.

The chain employs TRBV2 and TRBJ2-1, with 8 bases that match TRBD1. The CDR3 sequence is 16 residues long. Germline lookup yields CDR1 SNHLY and CDR2 FYNNEI. J was trimmed by 7 bases and V by 3 bases; bases with no gene match: 11. Here the CDR3 reads CASSDQPGGMKNEQFF. The CDR3 nucleotides read TGTGCCAGCAGTGATCAACCAGGGGGCATGAAAAATGAGCAGTTCTTC.

The chain uses TRBV6-5 and TRBJ2-1, with 8 bases matching TRBD1. J gave up 0 bases and V 2 bases, and 0 bases lay outside the gene matches. The CDR3 sequence is 15 residues long. The V gene's germline CDR1 is MNHEY and CDR2 SVGAGI. The CDR3 coding sequence is TGTGCCAGCAGTTACGGACAGGGCTCCTACAATGAGCAGTTCTTC. Its protein product is CASSYGQGSYNEQFF.

V usage is TRBV18 and J usage is TRBJ2-7, with D possibly matching TRBD1 (5 bases). This CDR3 contains 13 residues. V was shortened by 3 bases and J by 6 bases, with 12 bases between the two germline ends. Germline V gene data show CDR1 as KGHSH and CDR2 as LQKENI. CDR3 protein: CASSPDMLREQYF. CDR3 sequence (DNA): TGTGCCAGCTCACCGGACATGCTTCGCGAGCAGTACTTC.

The gene calls are TRBV28 and TRBJ2-1; TRBD2 matches 8 bases. J lost 5 bases, V lost 5 bases, and 14 bases had no gene match. The CDR3 totals 17 residues. CDR1 is MDHEN, CDR2 SYDVKM, per germline. CDR3 protein: CASSPFPGLVTDNEQFF. CDR3 in DNA: TGTGCCAGCAGTCCATTCCCGGGACTAGTCACAGACAATGAGCAGTTCTTC. Combining the CDR3 with reference TRBV28 and TRBJ2-1 gives the whole variable domain DVKVTQSSRYLVKRTGEKVFLECVQDMDHENMFWYRQDPGLGLRLIYFSYDVKMKEKGDIPEGYSVSREKKERFSLILESASTNQTSMYLCASSPFPGLVTDNEQFFGPGTRLTVL.

The gene calls are TRBV29-1 and TRBJ2-7; 9 nucleotides match TRBD1. The V segment lost 5 bases and the J segment 4 bases; nucleotides outside the gene matches: 9. This CDR3 has 14 residues. CDR1 SQVTM and CDR2 ANQGSEA come from the germline V gene. CDR3 amino acids: CSVLAGDRVYEQYF. CDR3 DNA: TGCAGCGTTTTAGCCGGGGACAGGGTGTACGAGCAGTACTTC.

The chain links TRBV19 to TRBJ2-1; D is perhaps TRBD2 (5 bases). V was shortened by 3 bases and J by 2 bases, with 11 bases between the two germline ends. Germline CDR1 is LNHDA and CDR2 is SQIVND (reference sequence). This CDR3 is built from 15 residues. The CDR3 sequence is CASSIVSGAYNEQFF. CDR3 in DNA: TGTGCCAGTAGTATTGTAAGCGGTGCCTACAATGAGCAGTTCTTC.

The J gene is TRBJ2-7, the V gene TRBV7-9, with D possibly being TRBD2 (6 bases). Germline assignment: CDR1 SEHNR and CDR2 FQNEAQ (reference sequence). The ends were cut back, 5 bases at V and 2 bases at J, with 16 bases in the middle. The CDR3 covers 15 residues. The CDR3 region is CASSPISGLPYEQYF. The CDR3 DNA sequence: TGTGCCAGCAGCCCGATATCGGGACTCCCCTACGAGCAGTACTTC.

The rearrangement links TRBV27 to TRBJ1-5; D is undetermined. This CDR3 contains 14 residues. Germline assignment: CDR1 MNHEY and CDR2 SMNVEV (reference sequence). V was shortened by 6 bases and J by 3 bases, with 12 bases between the two germline ends. As DNA, the CDR3 is TGTGCCAGCAGCCACGGGGTTAACAATCAGCCCCAGCATTTT. This codes for CASSHGVNNQPQHF.

The CDR3 loop is CASSQESGANTEAFF. The CDR3 nucleotides are TGCGCCAGCAGCCAAGAGTCAGGGGCAAACACTGAAGCTTTCTTT. The chain links TRBV4-1 to TRBJ1-1, with D possibly matching TRBD1 (6 bases). CDR1 and CDR2 from the germline V gene are MGHRA and YSYEKL. The CDR3 is 15 residues long. Trimming cost V 0 bases and J 2 bases, with 10 bases left between them.

J is TRBJ2-1 and V is TRBV7-9; 10 nucleotides align to TRBD2. Germline V gene lookup returns CDR1 SEHNR and CDR2 FQNEAQ (reference sequence). With 2 bases clipped from V and 6 bases from J, the junction kept 1 base outside the gene matches. This CDR3 comprises 14 residues. The CDR3 is CASSLRTSGNEQFF. The CDR3 coding sequence is TGTGCCAGCAGCTTAAGGACTAGCGGCAATGAGCAGTTCTTC.

The chain joins TRBV29-1 to TRBJ2-7, with D possibly being TRBD2 (5 bases). This CDR3 spans 11 amino acids. With 4 bases removed from V and 4 bases from J, the gap between germline ends came to 8 bases. Per germline, CDR1 SQVTM and CDR2 ANQGSEA. The CDR3 DNA reads TGCAGCGTTGTTATAGCGTACGAGCAGTACTTC. Its protein is CSVVIAYEQYF.

This clone occurred once. J is TRBJ2-1 and V is TRBV7-9, with TRBD2 as a possible D gene (5 bases). Trimming took off 6 bases at V and 0 bases at J, with 12 bases between the two ends. Germline CDR1 is SEHNR and CDR2 is FQNEAQ (reference sequence). The length of the CDR3 is 15 residues. In nucleotides, the CDR3 is TGTGCCAGCAGTTACCACAGCGGCTCCTACAATGAGCAGTTCTTC. Amino acids: CASSYHSGSYNEQFF.

V usage is TRBV5-4 and J usage is TRBJ1-2, with 7 nucleotides matching TRBD1. The V gene end was trimmed by 9 bases and the J gene end by 6 bases; junction bases not matched to a gene: 5. The CDR3 has 11 residues. CDR1 and CDR2 from the germline V gene are SGHNT and YYREEE (reference sequence). Here the CDR3 reads CATQTGNGYTF. The CDR3 DNA reads TGTGCCACCCAGACAGGGAATGGCTACACCTTC. Filled out from reference TRBV5-4 and TRBJ1-2, the complete variable domain reads ETGVTQSPTHLIKTRGQQVTLRCSSQSGHNTVSWYQQALGQGPQFIFQYYREEENGRGNFPPRFSGLQFPNYSSELNVNALELDDSALYLCATQTGNGYTFGSGTRLTVV.

The chain joins TRBV4-2 to TRBJ1-2, with no clear D. The V end lost 4 bases, the J end lost 6 bases, and 6 bases lay between the germline ends. The CDR3 spans 11 residues. Germline CDR1 reads LGHNA; CDR2 reads YNFKEQ. In nucleotides, the CDR3 is TGTGCCAGCAGCCGGTCAGATGGCTACACCTTC. Translation: CASSRSDGYTF.

This clone is a singleton in its sample. This rearrangement joins TRBV11-3 to TRBJ2-7; TRBD1 might be the D (5 bases). The CDR3 is made up of 13 amino acids. The V gene's germline CDR1 is SGHNT and CDR2 YENEEA. V lost 3 bases, J lost 6 bases, and 12 bases lay in between. The CDR3 DNA is TGTGCCAGCAGCTTTGGCAGGGTGGGCGAGCAGTACTTC. The encoded protein is CASSFGRVGEQYF.

The chain has TRBV4-3 and TRBJ2-3; weak D call: TRBD2 (6 bases). V lost 0 bases and J 5 bases, leaving 9 bases between the germline ends. Germline values: CDR1 LGHNA, CDR2 YSLEER. The CDR3 contains 14 residues. The CDR3 DNA is TGCGCCAGCAGCCAAGATTCCGGGGGAGATACGCAGTATTTT. As protein: CASSQDSGGDTQYF.

V gene TRBV4-3 combines with J gene TRBJ1-5; D is unresolved. The length of the CDR3 is 15 residues. Germline V CDR1 and CDR2: LGHNA, YSLEER. The germline V and J ends were trimmed by 0 bases and 6 bases, with 12 bases remaining between them. The CDR3 DNA reads as TGCGCCAGCAGCCAAGATACTAGGGTCCTTCAGCCCCAGCATTTT. This gives the protein CASSQDTRVLQPQHF.

The V gene is TRBV7-3, the J gene TRBJ2-1; 7 nucleotides align to TRBD1. Looked up from germline, CDR1 is SGHTA and CDR2 is FQGTGA. The length of the CDR3 is 15 residues. V gave up 5 bases and J gave up 2 bases; unmatched junction bases: 6. The CDR3 DNA reads TGTGCCAGCAGCCGCGACAGGGTCGCCTACAATGAGCAGTTCTTC. Its translation: CASSRDRVAYNEQFF.